This entry lists 13 T cell receptor beta chains sequenced from one sample in a study of cytomegalovirus exposure and HLA in healthy donors. Researchers ran the PCR with 60 Vbeta and 13 Jbeta primers. Here immunoSEQ multiplex PCR was the method, and the copy in TCRdb shows in-frame clones only, minus some. The top ten hold 3% to 4% of the sample, which has roughly 300,000 clones, roughly 88% seen once. Input material: PBMCs. These receptors were obtained from a man aged 35 to 55 in good health and CMV-seropositive.

The chain couples TRBV5-1 to TRBJ2-3, with 9 bases fitting TRBD2. CDR1 is SGHRS and CDR2 is YFSETQ in the germline V gene. V lost 4 bases to trimming and J lost 4 bases; unmatched junction nucleotides: 10. The CDR3 contains 16 residues. The CDR3 here is CASSPRGGRESDTQYF. The CDR3 region has the DNA TGCGCCAGCAGCCCCCGCGGCGGGAGGGAATCAGATACGCAGTATTTT.

V and J are TRBV5-5 and TRBJ2-2; 14 positions agree with TRBD2. This CDR3 comprises 19 residues. Germline V CDR1 and CDR2: SGHKS, YYEKEE (reference sequence). V shed 0 bases and J 1 base; nucleotides not matched to a gene: 5. DNA of the CDR3: TGTGCCAGCAGCTTGGGACTAGCGGGAGGGCCGGGGAACACCGGGGAGCTGTTTTTT. Translated: CASSLGLAGGPGNTGELFF.

The chain joins TRBV19 to TRBJ2-1; 7 bases fit TRBD2. Germline V lookup: CDR1 LNHDA, CDR2 SQIVND (reference sequence). This CDR3 contains 13 residues. Trimming took 3 bases from V and 6 from J; bases not matched to a gene: 2. The CDR3 nucleotides read TGTGCCAGTAGTATGGGGACTATCAATGAGCAGTTCTTC. Translating gives CASSMGTINEQFF.

A word on this clone: The sample carries other DNA sequences with the same CDR3. The V gene is TRBV6-5, the J gene TRBJ1-1, with 7 bases lining up with TRBD1. The CDR3 runs 14 residues. The V segment lost 6 bases and the J segment 1 base; nucleotides outside the gene matches: 5. Germline V CDR1 and CDR2: MNHEY, SVGAGI. The CDR3 here is CASSRGTENTEAFF. DNA of the CDR3: TGTGCCAGCAGCCGTGGGACAGAGAACACTGAAGCTTTCTTT.

The count of this clone is one. The rearrangement joins TRBV19 to TRBJ1-2; D unclear. The CDR3 contains 14 residues. Trimming took 3 bases from V and 4 from J, leaving 12 bases between them. Germline V gene data show CDR1 as LNHDA and CDR2 as SQIVND (reference sequence). CDR3 in DNA: TGTGCCAGTAGTATGTGGCCGGGAACCTATGGCTACACCTTC. Translating gives CASSMWPGTYGYTF.

The V and J genes are TRBV19 and TRBJ2-7; the D gene is possibly TRBD2 (5 bases). V dropped 0 bases and J dropped 2 bases, with 8 bases sitting between them. The CDR3 extends over 14 amino acids. Germline assignment: CDR1 LNHDA and CDR2 SQIVND (reference sequence). The CDR3, as DNA: TGTGCCAGTAGTATAGATCTGCGGGCCTACGAGCAGTACTTC. This codes for CASSIDLRAYEQYF. Full variable domain (remainder filled in from reference TRBV19 and TRBJ2-7): DGGITQSPKYLFRKEGQNVTLSCEQNLNHDAMYWYRQDPGQGLRLIYYSQIVNDFQKGDIAEGYSVSREKKESFPLTVTSAQKNPTAFYLCASSIDLRAYEQYFGPGTRLTVT.

This chain connects TRBV5-1 to TRBJ2-7, with 8 bases lining up with TRBD2. The CDR3 covers 15 residues. The germline CDR1 and CDR2 sequences are SGHRS and YFSETQ. V dropped 4 bases and J dropped 3; count of bases not matched to a gene: 9. The CDR3 nucleotides read TGCGCCAGCAGCCCCAGCGGGAGCCTTCTCTACGAGCAGTACTTC. It yields the protein CASSPSGSLLYEQYF.

The chain has TRBV6-5 and TRBJ1-1, with 7 bases aligning to TRBD1. The ends lost 3 bases at V and 0 bases at J; junction bases unmatched: 7. Germline V gene lookup returns CDR1 MNHEY and CDR2 SVGAGI. This CDR3 has 16 residues. The CDR3 is CASSYRQGVLNTEAFF. In nucleotides, the CDR3 is TGTGCCAGCAGTTATAGGCAGGGGGTTCTGAACACTGAAGCTTTCTTT.

The rearrangement links TRBV7-8 to TRBJ2-1; TRBD1 matches at 7 bases. Looked up from germline, CDR1 is SGHVS and CDR2 is FQNEAQ. The trim removed 7 bases at V and 5 bases at J, leaving 8 bases unmatched. The CDR3 length is 14 residues. The CDR3 protein is CASTAETGHNEQFF. The CDR3 DNA sequence: TGTGCCAGCACAGCCGAGACAGGGCACAATGAGCAGTTCTTC.

V usage is TRBV5-1 and J usage is TRBJ2-7, with D perhaps TRBD2 (5 bases). The germline V gene encodes CDR1 SGHRS and CDR2 YFSETQ. The CDR3 loop spans 14 amino acids. Trimming took off 5 bases at V and 2 bases at J, with 14 bases between the two ends. CDR3: CASSGDFGAYEQYF. As DNA, the CDR3 is TGCGCCAGCAGTGGGGATTTCGGGGCCTACGAGCAGTACTTC.

With respect to this clone: This sample includes further DNA sequences coding for the same CDR3. The rearrangement uses TRBV7-2 and TRBJ2-1; 9 bases are shared with TRBD1. The trim removed 5 bases at V and 0 bases at J, leaving 2 bases unmatched. Germline V gene sequence: CDR1 SGHTA, CDR2 FQGNSA. CDR3 length: 15 amino acids. This CDR3 is CASSPDRGSYNEQFF. Written as DNA, the CDR3 is TGTGCCAGCAGCCCGGACAGGGGCTCCTACAATGAGCAGTTCTTC.

The V call is TRBV4-3, the J call TRBJ2-2; 11 bases fit TRBD2. The ends lost 2 bases at V and 7 bases at J; junction bases unmatched: 3. CDR1 and CDR2 from the germline V gene are LGHNA and YSLEER. The CDR3 has 15 residues. Written as DNA, the CDR3 is TGCGCCAGCAGCCAAATAGCGGGAGGGGGCGGGGAGCTGTTTTTT. This sequence encodes CASSQIAGGGGELFF.

Of note for this clone: A junction end diverges from the germline sequence, so it may reflect a read error. The genes are TRBV7-9 and TRBJ1-2; D is possibly TRBD1 (6 bases). The CDR3 totals 12 residues. Germline V gene sequence: CDR1 SEHNR, CDR2 FQNEAQ (reference sequence). The CDR3 is CSSSPDSYGYTF. CDR3 nucleotide sequence: TGTTCCAGCAGCCCGGACAGCTATGGCTACACCTTC.